A single sample gave rise to the 9 T cell receptor beta chains below, sequenced in a study of T cells after yellow fever vaccination. TCRdb reprocessed the 5' RACE reads with MiXCR, giving one entry per CDR3 protein. The sample yields 300,000 to 400,000 distinct CDR3 sequences, 4% seen once. Sequencing was performed on PBMCs, taken 5 days after the yellow fever booster vaccination. These receptors were taken from a man between 18 and 29 years old who received the YFV17D yellow fever vaccine.

The sample holds a few counts of this clonotype. CDR3 in amino acids: CASSSLVGTDTQYF. As DNA, the CDR3 is TGCGCCAGCAGCTCTCTAGTGGGAACAGATACGCAGTATTTT. The rearrangement uses TRBV5-1 and TRBJ2-3, with unresolved D. The V and J ends lost 3 bases and 3 bases respectively, with 11 bases between them. This CDR3 spans 14 amino acids. Germline V CDR1 and CDR2: SGHRS, YFSETQ.

This chain links TRBV5-1 with TRBJ2-1, with D perhaps matching TRBD1 (6 bases). With 1 base removed from V and 8 bases from J, the gap between germline ends came to 16 bases. The germline V gene encodes CDR1 SGHRS and CDR2 YFSETQ. The CDR3 loop spans 15 amino acids. The CDR3 spells CASSLKQGLADEQFF. CDR3 nucleotide sequence: TGCGCCAGCAGCTTGAAACAGGGATTGGCGGATGAGCAGTTCTTC.

V and J are TRBV4-2 and TRBJ2-2, with 8 bases fitting TRBD2. Germline CDR1 and CDR2: LGHNA and YNFKEQ. This CDR3 is built from 15 residues. V lost 6 bases, J lost 4 bases, and 7 bases stayed unmatched. The CDR3 sequence is CASRSLRGGTGELFF. CDR3 sequence (DNA): TGTGCCAGCAGATCACTTCGGGGGGGCACCGGGGAGCTGTTTTTT.

This clonotype was seen repeatedly, ten times or more. This chain uses TRBV20-1 with TRBJ2-3, with TRBD1 as a possible D gene (5 bases). The CDR3 contains 12 residues. V was clipped by 8 bases and J by 2 bases, with 11 bases between them. Germline lookup yields CDR1 DFQATT and CDR2 SNEGSKA (reference sequence). As DNA, the CDR3 is TGCAGTCTTCAGGGCCCCACAGATACGCAGTATTTT. Its translation is CSLQGPTDTQYF.

V gene TRBV11-2 combines with J gene TRBJ2-3; no firm D call. The length of the CDR3 is 15 residues. Looked up from germline, CDR1 is SGHAT and CDR2 is FQNNGV. V gave up 5 bases and J gave up 6 bases, with 18 bases separating them. CDR3 amino acids: CASSPGPTAADTQYF. DNA of the CDR3: TGTGCCAGCAGCCCTGGGCCCACCGCGGCGGATACGCAGTATTTT.

This clonotype was counted a few times. V usage is TRBV3-1 and J usage is TRBJ2-1, with 11 bases aligning to TRBD2. The germline V gene has CDR1 LGHDT and CDR2 YNNKEL (reference sequence). This CDR3 has 18 residues. J was trimmed by 0 bases and V by 0 bases; bases with no gene match: 4. In DNA form, the CDR3 reads TGTGCCAGCAGCCAAGATCGACTAGCGGGGTACTCCTACAATGAGCAGTTCTTC. Its protein product is CASSQDRLAGYSYNEQFF.

This clonotype was counted only a few times. The chain couples TRBV5-5 to TRBJ2-5, with 8 bases matching TRBD2. V lost 7 bases to trimming and J lost 3 bases; unmatched junction nucleotides: 11. Germline V gives CDR1 SGHKS, CDR2 YYEKEE (reference sequence). The CDR3 runs 15 residues. Written as DNA, the CDR3 is TGTGCCAGCCGACGGTTTGGAGCGGGGGAAGAGACCCAGTACTTC. Protein sequence: CASRRFGAGEETQYF.

This clonotype was picked up a small number of times. The chain links TRBV4-1 to TRBJ1-5, with a weak D call TRBD1 (6 bases). Germline loops: CDR1 MGHRA, CDR2 YSYEKL. This CDR3 region has 14 residues. The V gene lost 5 bases and the J gene lost 7 bases, with 15 bases spanning the gap. The CDR3 sequence: CASSAPGVRQPQHF. The CDR3 nucleotides read TGCGCCAGCAGCGCGCCAGGGGTGAGGCAGCCCCAGCATTTT.

This clonotype was observed many times. This sequence joins TRBV2 and TRBJ2-7; D uncertain. V lost 1 base and J 11 bases, leaving 9 bases between the germline ends. Germline V gene sequence: CDR1 SNHLY, CDR2 FYNNEI. The CDR3 contains 11 residues. CDR3 DNA: TGTGCCAGCAGTGAAGGGGCGAGGAAGTACGTC. Encoded protein: CASSEGARKYV.